This T cell receptor (beta chain) was recovered during a study of long-term antiretroviral therapy in people with HIV. The authors ran the immunoSEQ assay, v3.0, at survey level. Sequenced by immunoSEQ multiplex PCR; TCRdb stores in-frame clones only, minus some. Here the sample spans about 28,000 clones, around 82% being singletons. This CDR3 contains 14 residues. Trimming took off 4 bases at V and 3 bases at J, with 11 bases between the two ends. CDR1 and CDR2 from the germline V gene are ENHRY and SYGVKD. Inclusion required at least two post-ART and at least one pre-ART PBMC samples. Every sample had about 0.85-11 million cryopreserved PBMC in it before DNA extraction.

The chain links TRBV10-3 to TRBJ2-3; no firm D call. Source: unsorted PBMCs, taken 3 years after starting antiretroviral therapy. This sequence was found in a man in his forties with HIV. Here the CDR3 DNA reads TGTGCCATCAGTGGACAACCGAGGACAGATACGCAGTATTTT. Protein product: CAISGQPRTDTQYF.